The 5 T cell receptor beta chains in this list originate from one sample, sequenced in a study of cytomegalovirus exposure and HLA in healthy donors. This table comes from immunoSEQ multiplex PCR, and its TCRdb copy is limited to in-frame clones, with some not included. The table lists under 250,000 clones, about 90% of them singletons. The sequenced sample consisted of PBMCs. The receptors shown here come from a man aged 18 to 29 in good health and CMV-seropositive.

This clone showed up just once. Other DNA sequences in the same sample also yield this CDR3. This sequence joins TRBV5-1 and TRBJ2-6; no reliable D call. CDR1 and CDR2 (germline): SGHRS, YFSETQ. This CDR3 has 14 amino acids. Trimming shortened V by 0 bases and J by 0 bases, and 1 base separated the two germline ends. DNA for the CDR3: TGCGCCAGCAGCTTGGGCTCTGGGGCCAACGTCCTGACTTTC. Protein sequence: CASSLGSGANVLTF.

V and J are TRBV19 and TRBJ1-2; D perhaps matches TRBD1 (5 bases). This CDR3 is built from 15 residues. V lost 1 base, J lost 8 bases, and 17 bases lay in between. Per germline, CDR1 LNHDA and CDR2 SQIVND (reference sequence). CDR3 in DNA: TGTGCCAGTAGTATAGTCGGAGGGGCCCCTAGGGGCTACACCTTC. Amino acid sequence: CASSIVGGAPRGYTF.

This clone came up a few times. The rearrangement joins TRBV25-1 to TRBJ1-2, with 8 nucleotides matching TRBD1. The trim removed 9 bases at V and 4 bases at J, leaving 4 bases unmatched. Germline V gives CDR1 MGHDK, CDR2 SYGVNS. This CDR3 comprises 12 residues. CDR3 coding DNA: TGTGCCAGTAGACAGGGGATCTATGGCTACACCTTC. Amino acid sequence: CASRQGIYGYTF.

This clone was counted between two and nine times. Additional DNA sequences in this sample encode the identical CDR3. The chain carries TRBV18 and TRBJ1-5; unclear D gene. The CDR3 has 13 amino acids. CDR1 KGHSH and CDR2 LQKENI come from the germline V gene. Trimming pared 3 bases from V and 1 base from J, leaving 4 bases between. The CDR3 nucleotides are TGTGCCAGCTCACCTGGCAGCAATCAGCCCCAGCATTTT. Its protein is CASSPGSNQPQHF.

This clone was detected a few times. Compared with germline, one end of the junction differs, possibly owing to a read error. At the DNA level, this CDR3 is encoded by other sequences in the same sample as well. The CDR3 sequence: CASSQGYELNSGNTIYF. The CDR3 DNA reads TGCGCCAGCAGCCAAGGGTATGAATTAAACTCTGGAAACACCATATATTTT. The chain couples TRBV11-2 to TRBJ1-3, with no clear D. Germline V gene sequence: CDR1 SGHAT, CDR2 FQNNGV. The CDR3 is 17 residues long.